This is a list of T cell receptor beta chains from one sample in a study of blood T cell repertoires in COVID-19. Produced via immunoSEQ multiplex PCR; TCRdb's table is partial and in-frame only. The sample consists of fewer than 300,000 clones, more than 75% of them appearing once. Sequencing was carried out using peripheral blood. These receptors were obtained from a woman in her thirties or forties who had recovered from COVID-19. CDR3s include the opening cysteine and the closing phenylalanine or tryptophan. Each record gives: CDR3 protein, J gene, V gene.

CDR3: CAWSPPGSYNSPLHF; J: TRBJ1-6; V: TRBV30
CDR3: CASSAGQGAGYGYTF; J: TRBJ1-2; V: TRBV5-1
CDR3: CASSQDRLSGNTIYF; J: TRBJ1-3; V: TRBV6-5
CDR3: CAWSPGQVYGQPQHF; J: TRBJ1-5; V: TRBV30
CDR3: CSALVPGEEAFF; J: TRBJ1-1; V: TRBV29-1
CDR3: CASSGTAFYYGYTF; J: TRBJ1-2; V: TRBV6-2/TRBV6-3
CDR3: CSVNLGAPNEKLFF; J: TRBJ1-4; V: TRBV29-1
CDR3: CASAPGGRETQYF; J: TRBJ2-5; V: TRBV25-1
CDR3: CASSKGLLVGGPQETQYF; J: TRBJ2-5; V: TRBV21-1
CDR3: CASRRGPANYGYTF; J: TRBJ1-2; V: TRBV27
CDR3: CASHKGGTSGSANEQFF; J: TRBJ2-1; V: TRBV7-2
CDR3: CASSTLAGTSTDTQYF; J: TRBJ2-3; V: TRBV6-2/TRBV6-3
CDR3: CASSYSGTGRGSYEQYF; J: TRBJ2-7; V: TRBV6-2/TRBV6-3
CDR3: CASSPGGTGNTEAFF; J: TRBJ1-1; V: TRBV5-4
CDR3: CASSPRVAGNNEQFF; J: TRBJ2-1; V: TRBV18
CDR3: CSAGDSPNSPLHF; J: TRBJ1-6; V: TRBV29-1
CDR3: CASSYGNPTGETQYF; J: TRBJ2-5; V: TRBV6-6
CDR3: CASSYRGEGDYGYTF; J: TRBJ1-2; V: TRBV6-6
CDR3: CASSPKAGVTGELFF; J: TRBJ2-2; V: TRBV6-2/TRBV6-3
CDR3: CASSSRTGLWETQYF; J: TRBJ2-5; V: TRBV5-6
CDR3: CASSGGGLQDTQYF; J: TRBJ2-3; V: TRBV10-1
CDR3: CASSLWGLGTGEETQYF; J: TRBJ2-5; V: TRBV5-5
CDR3: CAWRGQGGEKLFF; J: TRBJ1-4; V: TRBV30
CDR3: CASSSADTQYF; J: TRBJ2-3; V: TRBV7-3
CDR3: CASSFGSRNTEAFF; J: TRBJ1-1; V: TRBV7-8
CDR3: CASSSPTANYGYTF; J: TRBJ1-2; V: TRBV6-2/TRBV6-3
CDR3: CASSVGGLGYEQYF; J: TRBJ2-7; V: TRBV9
CDR3: CASSLQGTGENIQYF; J: TRBJ2-4; V: TRBV7-6
CDR3: CASSLVGTGGPYEQYF; J: TRBJ2-7; V: TRBV11-3
CDR3: CAWSRTSGVQQYF; J: TRBJ2-7; V: TRBV30
CDR3: CASSPLGLAEYEQYF; J: TRBJ2-7; V: TRBV6-5
CDR3: CASSLWGGEPEAFF; J: TRBJ1-1; V: TRBV28
CDR3: CSVAAGTGELFF; J: TRBJ2-2; V: TRBV29-1
CDR3: CASSPSLAGGSYNEQFF; J: TRBJ2-1; V: TRBV3-1/TRBV3-2
CDR3: CASSYSGGGLGTEAFF; J: TRBJ1-1; V: TRBV6-5
CDR3: CASSPRRGRGNEQFF; J: TRBJ2-1; V: TRBV7-6
CDR3: CASSLRGGGASYNEQFF; J: TRBJ2-1; V: TRBV7-3
CDR3: CSVGRRLATDTQYF; J: TRBJ2-3; V: TRBV29-1
CDR3: CASSPTWGRANEKLFF; J: TRBJ1-4; V: TRBV7-9
CDR3: CSVRGGMNTEAFF; J: TRBJ1-1; V: TRBV29-1
CDR3: CASSLRGSGSGGELFF; J: TRBJ2-2; V: TRBV7-3
CDR3: CASSIGQNTEAFF; J: TRBJ1-1; V: TRBV7-3
CDR3: CASTAGWGEANYGYTF; J: TRBJ1-2; V: TRBV27
CDR3: CASTKRGITEAFF; J: TRBJ1-1; V: TRBV27
CDR3: CAISESGGSNQPQHF; J: TRBJ1-5; V: TRBV10-3
CDR3: CASSKKTQGADYGYTF; J: TRBJ1-2; V: TRBV21-1
CDR3: CASSYAGTPEQFF; J: TRBJ2-1; V: TRBV7-2
CDR3: CASSSLAGNEQFF; J: TRBJ2-1; V: TRBV6-5